These T cell receptor beta chains were read from a single sample in a study of T cell responses to AZD1222 COVID-19 vaccine. Libraries were prepared by immunoSEQ multiplex PCR; TCRdb keeps only in-frame clonotypes and omits some of them. The table shows some 99,000 clones, with 88% occurring only once. The specimen comprised peripheral blood, sampled 28 days after the second AZD1222 dose. These receptors all stem from an adult who received the AZD1222 COVID-19 vaccine. Each CDR3 is given with its conserved first and last residue. The D gene is left open where the match is weak. A row's size may be missing; if present it is once, few, many or a size class.

>.|TRBV11-2|.|TRBJ2-1
CASSLDSGSLYNEQFF
TGTGCCAGCAGCTTAGATTCCGGGAGTCTCTACAATGAGCAGTTCTTC
>TRBD2|TRBV5-1|.|TRBJ2-2
CASSSLAGVNTGELFF
TGCGCCAGCAGCTCCCTAGCGGGGGTGAACACCGGGGAGCTGTTTTTT
>.|TRBV10-3|once|TRBJ1-4
CAIRRDGTNEKLFF
TGTGCCATCAGGAGGGACGGGACTAATGAAAAACTGTTTTTT
>.|TRBV25-1|.|TRBJ1-1
CASSVQNTEAFF
TGTGCCAGCAGTGTACAGAACACTGAAGCTTTCTTT
>.|TRBV15|.|TRBJ1-6
CATSRKGGNSPLHF
TGTGCCACCAGCAGAAAAGGGGGTAATTCACCCCTCCACTTT
>.|TRBV6-1|.|TRBJ1-6
CASSEARSSALHF
TGTGCCAGCAGTGAAGCGCGGTCCTCCGCCCTCCACTTT
>.|TRBV7-9|.|TRBJ2-5
CASSFERETQYF
TGTGCCAGCAGCTTTGAGCGGGAGACCCAGTACTTC
>.|TRBV2|.|TRBJ2-7
CASRDWTVTEQYF
TGTGCCAGCAGGGATTGGACAGTTACGGAGCAGTACTTC
>.|TRBV6-5|few|TRBJ1-1
CASIFRLGDTEAFF
TGTGCCAGCATTTTCCGACTGGGGGACACTGAAGCTTTCTTT
>TRBD2|TRBV14|.|TRBJ2-7
CASSPGLAVYEQYF
TGTGCCAGCAGCCCGGGACTAGCGGTCTACGAGCAGTACTTC
>.|TRBV2|.|TRBJ1-1
CASSLGGAEAFF
TGTGCCAGCAGTCTCGGAGGGGCTGAAGCTTTCTTT
>.|TRBV3-1/TRBV3-2|.|TRBJ2-3
CASSLRQGAASGSKADTQYF
TGTGCCAGCAGCCTAAGACAGGGGGCGGCTAGCGGGAGCAAAGCAGATACGCAGTATTTT
>TRBD2|TRBV3-1/TRBV3-2|.|TRBJ2-1
CASSLLGLAGESEQFF
TGTGCCAGCAGCCTCCTCGGACTAGCGGGAGAAAGTGAGCAGTTCTTC
>.|TRBV6-1|.|TRBJ2-7
CASSEALGYEQYF
TGTGCCAGCAGTGAAGCGCTGGGCTACGAGCAGTACTTC
>.|TRBV5-1|.|TRBJ1-5
CASSFDTNQPQHF
TGCGCCAGCAGCTTCGACACCAATCAGCCCCAGCATTTT
>.|TRBV19|.|TRBJ1-5
CASSTQGPLGAQHF
TGTGCCAGTAGTACACAGGGACCTTTAGGGGCCCAGCATTTT
>.|TRBV2|few|TRBJ2-7
CASSEGGTEAYEQYF
TGTGCCAGCAGTGAAGGAGGGACGGAAGCCTACGAGCAGTACTTC
>.|TRBV15|.|TRBJ1-5
CATSRGSNQPQHF
TGTGCCACCAGCAGGGGAAGCAATCAGCCCCAGCATTTT
>.|TRBV7-9|.|TRBJ1-4
CASSLDAGSEKLFF
TGTGCCAGCAGCTTGGACGCGGGGAGTGAAAAACTGTTTTTT
>TRBD2|TRBV18|once|TRBJ2-7
CASSPGLAGTYEQYF
TGTGCCAGCTCACCGGGACTAGCGGGAACCTACGAGCAGTACTTC
>TRBD1|TRBV5-5|.|TRBJ2-7
CASRLPGQSYEQYF
TGTGCCAGCAGGTTACCGGGACAGAGTTACGAGCAGTACTTC
>.|TRBV29-1|.|TRBJ1-2
CSVESPGGYTF
TGCAGCGTTGAATCCCCGGGAGGCTACACCTTC
>TRBD1|TRBV11-3|.|TRBJ2-2
CASSLKGLGQGAGELFF
TGTGCCAGCAGCTTAAAAGGACTGGGACAGGGGGCCGGGGAGCTGTTTTTT